The 17 T cell receptor beta chains given below trace back to one sample, sequenced in a study of cytomegalovirus exposure and HLA in healthy donors. Researchers ran the PCR with 60 Vbeta and 13 Jbeta primers. Profiling relied on immunoSEQ multiplex PCR, and the TCRdb table lists in-frame clones only, not all of them. The top ten clones hold 13% to 15% of a sample with approximately 150,000 clones, 80% of them seen once. Sequencing used PBMCs. Receptors originate from a woman aged 40 to 50 in good health and CMV-seronegative.

The rearrangement joins TRBV5-4 to TRBJ2-7; TRBD1 matches at 10 bases. The germline V gene encodes CDR1 SGHNT and CDR2 YYREEE (reference sequence). The CDR3 contains 15 residues. V dropped 3 bases and J dropped 3; count of bases not matched to a gene: 6. The DNA for the CDR3 is TGTGCCAGCAGCTCTTTAGGACAGGGGGTCTACGAGCAGTACTTC. Translated: CASSSLGQGVYEQYF.

This chain connects TRBV11-1 to TRBJ1-6, with TRBD1 matching 7 bases. Germline CDR1 and CDR2: SGHAT and FQDESV (reference sequence). After removal of 3 bases from V and 9 bases from J, the junction contained 5 bases not matched to a gene. The length of the CDR3 is 14 residues. CDR3 nucleotides: TGTGCCAGCAGCTTTAGGGGGCAGAGTTCACCCCTCCACTTT. Its protein product is CASSFRGQSSPLHF.

This clone has just one count. The chain joins TRBV28 to TRBJ1-6, with 9 positions matching TRBD1. Germline V lookup: CDR1 MDHEN, CDR2 SYDVKM. The CDR3 has 15 amino acids. J gave up 6 bases and V 6 bases, and 6 bases lay outside the gene matches. The CDR3 DNA sequence: TGTGCCAGCAGACAGGGACAGGGTAGTAATTCACCCCTCCACTTT. Residues: CASRQGQGSNSPLHF.

This clone turned up a few times. The J gene is TRBJ2-3, the V gene TRBV10-1; D is possibly TRBD1 (8 bases). The CDR3 runs to 15 residues. Germline V gives CDR1 WNHNN, CDR2 SYGVQD (reference sequence). Trimming removed 2 bases from V and 7 bases from J, with 16 bases in between. CDR3 sequence: CASSEPGQGLNTQYF. CDR3 sequence (DNA): TGCGCCAGCAGTGAGCCTGGACAGGGACTAAATACGCAGTATTTT.

The V call is TRBV19, the J call TRBJ2-2; possible D gene TRBD2, 5 bases. Germline V gene data show CDR1 as LNHDA and CDR2 as SQIVND (reference sequence). V lost 1 base and J lost 6, with 9 bases in between. The CDR3 is 14 amino acids. The CDR3 DNA sequence: TGTGCCAGTAGTATAGTGACCGGGGCCGGGGAGCTGTTTTTT. Its protein is CASSIVTGAGELFF.

J is TRBJ2-1 and V is TRBV20-1; the D is unclear. V was shortened by 2 bases and J by 7 bases, with 6 bases between the two germline ends. This CDR3 spans 11 amino acids. Germline CDR1 is DFQATT and CDR2 is SNEGSKA (reference sequence). The CDR3 nucleotides are TGCAGTGCTAGAAGGAGTAATGAGCAGTTCTTC. Translated: CSARRSNEQFF.

The rearrangement uses TRBV7-9 and TRBJ1-1; weak D call: TRBD1 (5 bases). Germline V CDR1 and CDR2: SEHNR, FQNEAQ (reference sequence). The CDR3 spans 13 residues. V shed 3 bases and J shed 7 bases, with 12 bases lying between them. This chain's CDR3 is CASSLGGLREAFF. In DNA, the CDR3 is TGTGCCAGCAGCTTGGGGGGACTGCGTGAAGCTTTCTTT. Full variable domain (remainder filled in from reference TRBV7-9 and TRBJ1-1): DTGVSQNPRHKITKRGQNVTFRCDPISEHNRLYWYRQTLGQGPEFLTYFQNEAQLEKSRLLSDRFSAERPKGSFSTLEIQRTEQGDSAMYLCASSLGGLREAFFGQGTRLTVV.

The table lists this clone with a count of one. The V call is TRBV7-9, the J call TRBJ2-5; TRBD2 matches at 7 bases. The CDR3 length is 13 residues. CDR1 is SEHNR and CDR2 is FQNEAQ in the germline V gene (reference sequence). V trimming: 7 bases; J trimming: 5 bases; junction bases outside the gene matches: 7. CDR3 bases: TGTGCCAGCATACCAAGCGGGGTTGAGACCCAGTACTTC. This translates into CASIPSGVETQYF.

V gene TRBV5-1 combines with J gene TRBJ2-1; maybe TRBD1 (6 bases). The germline V gene encodes CDR1 SGHRS and CDR2 YFSETQ. The CDR3 is 15 amino acids. The ends were cut back, 0 bases at V and 6 bases at J, with 13 bases in the middle. CDR3 in amino acids: CASSLGSGAINEQFF. In DNA form, the CDR3 reads TGCGCCAGCAGCTTGGGATCAGGGGCCATCAATGAGCAGTTCTTC.

V is TRBV5-1 and J is TRBJ2-1; 11 nucleotides line up with TRBD2. In germline, CDR1 is SGHRS, CDR2 YFSETQ. The ends lost 4 bases at V and 4 bases at J; junction bases unmatched: 4. The CDR3 covers 15 residues. The CDR3 region has the DNA TGCGCCAGCAGCAACGGGACTAGCGGATACAATGAGCAGTTCTTC. It encodes CASSNGTSGYNEQFF. The variable domain in full, completed from reference TRBV5-1 and TRBJ2-1, reads KAGVTQTPRYLIKTRGQQVTLSCSPISGHRSVSWYQQTPGQGLQFLFEYFSETQRNKGNFPGRFSGRQFSNSRSEMNVSTLELGDSALYLCASSNGTSGYNEQFFGPGTRLTVL.

The gene calls are TRBV7-6 and TRBJ2-7; D possibly corresponds to TRBD1 (5 bases). The CDR3 covers 13 residues. The germline V gene has CDR1 SGHVS and CDR2 FNYEAQ. The V gene lost 5 bases and the J gene lost 2 bases, with 10 bases spanning the gap. The CDR3 bases are TGTGCCAGCAGCCTCAGACAGACCTACGAGCAGTACTTC. Translating it yields CASSLRQTYEQYF.

The chain has TRBV19 and TRBJ1-2, with D unclear. The V and J ends lost 3 bases and 6 bases respectively, with 17 bases between them. Germline values: CDR1 LNHDA, CDR2 SQIVND (reference sequence). CDR3 length equals 15 residues. CDR3 DNA sequence: TGTGCCAGTAGTATCCGGCAGGTCAGGCGGGATGGCTACACCTTC. Residues: CASSIRQVRRDGYTF.

The J gene is TRBJ1-1, the V gene TRBV19; possibly TRBD1 for D (6 bases). Germline CDR1 is LNHDA and CDR2 is SQIVND (reference sequence). The CDR3 length is 14 residues. V was trimmed by 4 bases and J by 7 bases, leaving 16 bases between them. In DNA, the CDR3 is TGTGCCAGTAGTACCTACTTGGACAGAGATGAAGCTTTCTTT. Its translation is CASSTYLDRDEAFF.

V gene TRBV28 combines with J gene TRBJ2-1, with D possibly TRBD2 on 6 matching bases. Germline loops: CDR1 MDHEN, CDR2 SYDVKM. The CDR3 has 12 amino acids. Trimming removed 7 bases from V and 4 bases from J, with 8 bases in between. The CDR3 DNA reads TGTGCCAGCATAGCGGAGTACAATGAGCAGTTCTTC. Residues: CASIAEYNEQFF.

The rearrangement uses TRBV11-1 and TRBJ1-5; maybe TRBD1 (6 bases). Trimming took off 5 bases at V and 4 bases at J, with 18 bases between the two ends. Germline V gene data show CDR1 as SGHAT and CDR2 as FQDESV (reference sequence). CDR3 length equals 16 residues. The CDR3 here is CASSVSSPTGNQPQHF. CDR3 sequence (DNA): TGTGCCAGCAGCGTCTCAAGCCCCACAGGGAATCAGCCCCAGCATTTT.

CDR3 sequence: CASSLTGASNGELFF. In DNA, the CDR3 is TGTGCCAGCAGTTTGACAGGGGCTAGTAACGGGGAGCTGTTTTTT. The V gene is TRBV28, the J gene TRBJ2-2; the match to TRBD1 covers 8 bases. The CDR3 runs 15 residues. The ends lost 3 bases at V and 7 bases at J; junction bases unmatched: 7. In germline, CDR1 is MDHEN, CDR2 SYDVKM.

The genes are TRBV9 and TRBJ2-4; no firm D call. The CDR3 is 16 residues long. Germline values: CDR1 SGDLS, CDR2 YYNGEE. Deletions cut 0 bases from V and 6 bases from J, with 16 bases between. Here the CDR3 reads CASSVDVGFSGNIQYF. The DNA for the CDR3 is TGTGCCAGCAGCGTAGACGTTGGGTTTTCAGGAAACATTCAGTACTTC.